One and the same sample provided the 11 T cell receptor beta chains below, sequenced in a study of type 1 and type 2 diabetes patients. The PCR template was genomic DNA. The TCR beta CDR3 region was amplified using 30 forward and 13 reverse primers. TCRdb reprocessed the multiplex PCR reads with MiXCR, giving one entry per CDR3 protein. The sample yields around 300,000 distinct CDR3 sequences, around 50% seen once. Sequencing was done on a sample of peripheral blood mononuclear cells (PBMCs). The source of these receptors is a man between 18 and 29 years old with type 2 diabetes.

This clonotype appeared once. The chain recombines TRBV5-1 with TRBJ2-7; 15 bases are shared with TRBD2. The CDR3 length is 20 residues. Trimming took 0 bases from V and 0 from J; bases not matched to a gene: 10. Germline loops: CDR1 SGHRS, CDR2 YFSETQ. CDR3 sequence (DNA): TGCGCCAGCAGCTTGGACTATTTGGGACTAGCGGGAGGCAGCTCCTACGAGCAGTACTTC. The encoded protein is CASSLDYLGLAGGSSYEQYF. Together with reference TRBV5-1 and TRBJ2-7, the CDR3 gives the full variable domain: KAGVTQTPRYLIKTRGQQVTLSCSPISGHRSVSWYQQTPGQGLQFLFEYFSETQRNKGNFPGRFSGRQFSNSRSEMNVSTLELGDSALYLCASSLDYLGLAGGSSYEQYFGPGTRLTVT.

The chain uses TRBV27 and TRBJ2-7; D is perhaps TRBD1 (5 bases). V lost 3 bases to trimming and J lost 6 bases, with 12 bases between them. Per the germline V gene, CDR1 is MNHEY and CDR2 is SMNVEV (reference sequence). The CDR3 contains 13 residues. CDR3 coding DNA: TGTGCCAGCAGTTTGTCCCTAGGGGCCGAGCAGTACTTC. Translating gives CASSLSLGAEQYF.

The CDR3 nucleotides read TGTGCCAGTAGTAGACAGCGAAATGAAAAACTGTTTTTT. Translating gives CASSRQRNEKLFF. The rearrangement joins TRBV19 to TRBJ1-4; D possibly corresponds to TRBD1 (5 bases). CDR3 length equals 13 residues. CDR1 LNHDA and CDR2 SQIVND come from the germline V gene (reference sequence). V was shortened by 4 bases and J by 5 bases, with 8 bases between the two germline ends.

With respect to this clonotype: A much larger clone sits a single nucleotide away, making a read error possible. Lacking the conserved final phenylalanine or tryptophan, this CDR3 likely reflects a read error. This chain uses TRBV7-2 with TRBJ2-2; D may match TRBD1 or TRBD2 (5 bases each). The ends were cut back, 9 bases at V and 0 bases at J, with 14 bases in the middle. Germline V gene sequence: CDR1 SGHTA, CDR2 FQGNSA. There are 15 residues in the CDR3. The CDR3 reads CASQTGLANTGELFL. The CDR3 nucleotides are TGTGCCAGTCAAACAGGACTCGCGAACACCGGGGAGCTGTTTCTT.

As to this clonotype: One junction end does not reproduce the germline sequence, and a read error may be involved. The V gene is TRBV2, the J gene TRBJ2-1; 8 positions agree with TRBD2. Germline loops: CDR1 SNHLY, CDR2 FYNNEI. The CDR3 consists of 14 residues. CDR3 sequence: CASTEASGWGEQFF. CDR3 DNA sequence: TGTGCCAGCACTGAAGCTAGCGGGTGGGGGGAGCAGTTCTTC.

V usage is TRBV24-1 and J usage is TRBJ2-5; 8 positions agree with TRBD1. V lost 7 bases, J lost 5 bases, and 11 bases stayed unmatched. CDR1 is KGHDR and CDR2 is SFDVKD in the germline V gene. The CDR3 is 15 residues long. The DNA of the CDR3 is TGTGCCACCAGCCGGACAGGGAGTGATGGGGAGACCCAGTACTTC. Its protein product is CATSRTGSDGETQYF.

A note on this clonotype: As the CDR3 is not closed by the conserved phenylalanine or tryptophan, this likely results from a read error. The chain couples TRBV30 to TRBJ1-2; TRBD1 might be the D (5 bases). Trimming removed 2 bases from V and 0 bases from J, with 10 bases in between. The CDR3 runs 14 residues. CDR1 and CDR2 from the germline V gene are GTSNPN and SVGIG (reference sequence). CDR3 coding DNA: TGTGCCTGGAGTTGGACAATTGCTAACTATGGCTACACCCTC. Translating it yields CAWSWTIANYGYTL.

This clonotype has more than one count but fewer than ten. This rearrangement joins TRBV19 to TRBJ2-2; no clear D gene. In germline, CDR1 is LNHDA, CDR2 SQIVND (reference sequence). The CDR3 has 13 amino acids. Trimming cost V 7 bases and J 5 bases, with 11 bases left between them. DNA for the CDR3: TGTGCCAGTAACGGCATCCTAACCGGGGAGCTGTTTTTT. Its translation: CASNGILTGELFF.

The rearrangement links TRBV10-3 to TRBJ1-1; TRBD1 matches 7 bases. Germline values: CDR1 ENHRY, CDR2 SYGVKD. Unmatched junction bases numbered 14, after V lost 9 bases and J lost 4 bases. The CDR3 extends over 15 amino acids. CDR3 protein: CAISGTAFEGTEAFF. In DNA, the CDR3 is TGTGCCATATCAGGGACAGCTTTTGAGGGCACTGAAGCTTTCTTT.

The CDR3 DNA is TGCAGCGCTATGACAGGGCAAGAGACCCAGTACTTC. This sequence encodes CSAMTGQETQYF. This chain links TRBV29-1 with TRBJ2-5; 7 bases align to TRBD1. The CDR3 has 12 amino acids. From germline, CDR1 is SQVTM and CDR2 ANQGSEA. V shed 7 bases, J shed 2 bases, and the junction held 4 bases outside the gene matches.

J is TRBJ2-2 and V is TRBV25-1; 8 nucleotides align to TRBD2. Germline values: CDR1 MGHDK, CDR2 SYGVNS. V was pared by 1 base and J by 3 bases, with 4 bases of the junction left unmatched. The CDR3 consists of 16 residues. CDR3 DNA: TGTGCCAGCAGTGAATTTTTCGGGGGGGACACCGGGGAGCTGTTTTTT. Translation: CASSEFFGGDTGELFF. Looking up the rest from reference TRBV25-1 and TRBJ2-2 gives the full variable domain: EADIYQTPRYLVIGTGKKITLECSQTMGHDKMYWYQQDPGMELHLIHYSYGVNSTEKGDLSSESTVSRIRTEHFPLTLESARPSHTSQYLCASSEFFGGDTGELFFGEGSRLTVL.